The source of this TCR beta chain is a study of OX40 agonist ivuxolimab in advanced cancers. Concerning this clone: The antigen remains unidentified.

General observations from the study: Low normalized T-cell clonal expansion was additionally recorded for some nonresponders.

Produced via immunoSEQ multiplex PCR; TCRdb's table is partial and in-frame only. Among roughly 49,000 clones listed, about 81% were seen once. The V gene's germline CDR1 is LNHDA and CDR2 SQIVND (reference sequence). The CDR3 runs 16 residues. The V gene lost 4 bases and the J gene lost 5 bases, with 20 bases spanning the gap. This specimen consisted of CD4+ or CD8+ T cells sorted from blood, obtained in a trial of the OX40 agonist ivuxolimab. This chain joins TRBV19 and TRBJ2-5, with D perhaps matching TRBD1 or TRBD2 (6 bases each). This clonotype was obtained from an adult with an advanced solid tumor such as melanoma, head and neck, liver or kidney cancer. CDR3 nucleotide sequence: TGTGCCAGTAGTAGGGGGGCAGGGAACCCAGGGGAGACCCAGTACTTC. Translation gives CASSRGAGNPGETQYF.